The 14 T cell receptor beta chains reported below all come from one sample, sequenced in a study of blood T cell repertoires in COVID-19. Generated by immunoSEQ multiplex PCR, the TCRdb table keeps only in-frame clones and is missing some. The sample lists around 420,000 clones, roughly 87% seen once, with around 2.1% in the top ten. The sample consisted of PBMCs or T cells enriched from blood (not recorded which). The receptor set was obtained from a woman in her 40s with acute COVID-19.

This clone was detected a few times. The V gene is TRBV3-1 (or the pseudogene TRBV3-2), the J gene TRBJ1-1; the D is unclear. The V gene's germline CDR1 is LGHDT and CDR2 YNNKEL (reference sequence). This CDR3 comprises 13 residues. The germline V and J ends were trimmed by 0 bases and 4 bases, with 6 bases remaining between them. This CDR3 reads CASSQEAVTEAFF. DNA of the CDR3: TGTGCCAGCAGCCAAGAGGCGGTCACTGAAGCTTTCTTT.

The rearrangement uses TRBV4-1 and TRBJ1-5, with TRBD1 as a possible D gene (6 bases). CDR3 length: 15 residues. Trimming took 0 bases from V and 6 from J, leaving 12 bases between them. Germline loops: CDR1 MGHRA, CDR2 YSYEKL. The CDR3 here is CASSQDPGAGQPQHF. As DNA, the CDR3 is TGCGCCAGCAGCCAAGACCCAGGGGCGGGTCAGCCCCAGCATTTT.

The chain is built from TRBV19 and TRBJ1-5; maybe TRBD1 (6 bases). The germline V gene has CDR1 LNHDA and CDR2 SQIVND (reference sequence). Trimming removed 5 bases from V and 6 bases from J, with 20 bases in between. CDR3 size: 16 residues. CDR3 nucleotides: TGTGCCAGTAGTGCCTCAACTCGGGGGGCTTTTCAGCCCCAGCATTTT. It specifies CASSASTRGAFQPQHF.

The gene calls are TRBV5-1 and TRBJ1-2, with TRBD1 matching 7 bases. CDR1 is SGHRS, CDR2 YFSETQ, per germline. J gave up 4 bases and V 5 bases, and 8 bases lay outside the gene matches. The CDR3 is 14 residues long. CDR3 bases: TGCGCCAGCAGGACCAACCGGGACAGCTATGGCTACACCTTC. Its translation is CASRTNRDSYGYTF.

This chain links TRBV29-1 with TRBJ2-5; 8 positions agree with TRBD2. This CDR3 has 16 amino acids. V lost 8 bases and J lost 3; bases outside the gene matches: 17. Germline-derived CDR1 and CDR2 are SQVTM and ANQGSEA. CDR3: CSPVSGGSGGEETQYF. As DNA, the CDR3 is TGCAGCCCCGTGAGTGGGGGGTCCGGGGGGGAAGAGACCCAGTACTTC. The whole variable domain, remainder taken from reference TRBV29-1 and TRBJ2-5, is SAVISQKPSRDICQRGTSLTIQCQVDSQVTMMFWYRQQPGQSLTLIATANQGSEATYESGFVIDKFPISRPNLTFSTLTVSNMSPEDSSIYLCSPVSGGSGGEETQYFGPGTRLLVL.

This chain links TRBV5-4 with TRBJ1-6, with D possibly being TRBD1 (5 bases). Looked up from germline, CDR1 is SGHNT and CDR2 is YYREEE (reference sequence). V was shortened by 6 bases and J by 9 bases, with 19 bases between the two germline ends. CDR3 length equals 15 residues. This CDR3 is CASNLGGPSPSPLHF. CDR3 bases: TGTGCCAGCAACCTGGGGGGACCAAGCCCTTCACCCCTCCACTTT.

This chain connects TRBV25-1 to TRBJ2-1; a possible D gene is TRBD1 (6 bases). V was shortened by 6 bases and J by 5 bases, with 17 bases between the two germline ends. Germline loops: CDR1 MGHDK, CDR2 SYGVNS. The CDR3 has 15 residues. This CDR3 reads CASSRGFVRNNEQFF. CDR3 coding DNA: TGTGCCAGCAGCAGGGGATTTGTCCGGAACAATGAGCAGTTCTTC.

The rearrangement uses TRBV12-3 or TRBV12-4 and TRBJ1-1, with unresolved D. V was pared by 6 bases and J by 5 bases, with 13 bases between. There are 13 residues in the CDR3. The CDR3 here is CASSPDRGTEAFF. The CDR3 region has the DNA TGTGCCAGCAGCCCAGATCGAGGGACTGAAGCTTTCTTT.

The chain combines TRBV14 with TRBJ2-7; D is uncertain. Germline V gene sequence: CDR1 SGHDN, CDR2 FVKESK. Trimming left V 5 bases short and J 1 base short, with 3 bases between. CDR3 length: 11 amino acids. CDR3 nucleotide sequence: TGTGCCAGCAGCTATTCCTACGAGCAGTACTTC. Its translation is CASSYSYEQYF.

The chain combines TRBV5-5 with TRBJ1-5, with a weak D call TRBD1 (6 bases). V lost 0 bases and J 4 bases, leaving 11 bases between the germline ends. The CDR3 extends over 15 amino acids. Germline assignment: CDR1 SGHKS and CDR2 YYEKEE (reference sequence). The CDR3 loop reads CASSLGQGPNQPQHF. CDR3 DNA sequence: TGTGCCAGCAGCTTGGGTCAGGGGCCAAATCAGCCCCAGCATTTT.

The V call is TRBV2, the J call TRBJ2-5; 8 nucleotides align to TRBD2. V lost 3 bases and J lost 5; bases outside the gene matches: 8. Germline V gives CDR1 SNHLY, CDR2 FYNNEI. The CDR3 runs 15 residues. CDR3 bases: TGTGCCAGCAGTGAGTCCAGCGGGGGAACGGAGACCCAGTACTTC. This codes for CASSESSGGTETQYF.

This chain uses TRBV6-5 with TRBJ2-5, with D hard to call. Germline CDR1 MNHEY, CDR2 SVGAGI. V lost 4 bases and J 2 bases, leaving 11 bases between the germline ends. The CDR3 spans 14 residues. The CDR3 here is CASSLDFLQETQYF. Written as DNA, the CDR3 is TGTGCCAGCAGTTTAGACTTTCTTCAAGAGACCCAGTACTTC.

In nucleotides, the CDR3 is TGTGCCAGCAGCAAGAGGGGGCATTCCCTGAACACTGAAGCTTTCTTT. Amino acid sequence: CASSKRGHSLNTEAFF. The chain employs TRBV21-1 and TRBJ1-1; the table assigns TRBD1, which was not confirmed against the DNA. TRBV21-1 is flagged as a pseudogene. The CDR3 has 16 amino acids.

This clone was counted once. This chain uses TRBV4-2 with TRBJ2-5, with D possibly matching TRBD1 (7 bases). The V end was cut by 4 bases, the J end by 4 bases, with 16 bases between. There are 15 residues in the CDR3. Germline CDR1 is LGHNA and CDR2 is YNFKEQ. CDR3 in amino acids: CASSPRDREAETQYF. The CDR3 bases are TGTGCCAGCAGCCCCCGCGACAGGGAGGCAGAGACCCAGTACTTC.